The rows below give T cell receptor beta chains drawn from one sample of a study of T cell responses to AZD1222 COVID-19 vaccine. Sequencing used immunoSEQ multiplex PCR; TCRdb keeps in-frame clones, though not all of them. The sample records about 110,000 clones, approximately 85% being singletons. Sequenced material: peripheral blood, taken on day 0 of AZD1222 vaccination. Receptors were obtained from an adult in good health. The CDR3 runs from the conserved cysteine through the conserved F or W. The D gene is left open where the match is weak. Size is stated for part of the rows, as once, few or many counts, or as a class when the clone is expanded.

CDR3nt,CDR3aa,abundance,d_gene,j_gene,v_gene
TGTGCCAGCAGCGGGAGGAGGCTAGCCTACGAGCAGTACTTC,CASSGRRLAYEQYF,.,.,TRBJ2-7,TRBV11-2
TGCAGTGCTAGAGTGACGGGGTTGCAGTATTTT,CSARVTGLQYF,.,.,TRBJ2-3,TRBV20-1
TGTGCCAGCAGTTACGTCGGGGGCAATGAGCAGTTCTTC,CASSYVGGNEQFF,.,.,TRBJ2-1,TRBV6-2/TRBV6-3
TGTGCCAGCAGTGAAAGGGGGCTCGGGGAAGCTTTCTTT,CASSERGLGEAFF,.,TRBD1,TRBJ1-1,TRBV6-1
TGTGCCAGCAGCCCTCCAGGGGACCCTGGGTACGAGCAGTACTTC,CASSPPGDPGYEQYF,few,.,TRBJ2-7,TRBV7-8
TGTGCCAGCAGTGAAGAAATTGGGGGCAGATCCTACAATGAGCAGTTCTTC,CASSEEIGGRSYNEQFF,.,.,TRBJ2-1,TRBV6-1
TGTGCCAGCACCCCTACCGGGGGGGCGGGAGCGGGTGAGCAGTTCTTC,CASTPTGGAGAGEQFF,.,TRBD2,TRBJ2-1,TRBV7-6
TGTGCCAGCAGTTACTCTTACAGGGTGAACACTGAAGCTTTCTTT,CASSYSYRVNTEAFF,.,.,TRBJ1-1,TRBV6-5
TGCGCCAGCAGCCAACCTTTTCGACTAGCGGGAGGTTACGAGCAGTACTTC,CASSQPFRLAGGYEQYF,once,TRBD2,TRBJ2-7,TRBV4-3
TGCGCCAGCAGCGTGACAGGGGGTGCGTACGAGCAGTACTTC,CASSVTGGAYEQYF,few,TRBD1,TRBJ2-7,TRBV5-1
TGTGCCAGCAGCATAAATATCCCTTCGGGACAGGGAGTCTACGAGCAGTACTTC,CASSINIPSGQGVYEQYF,.,TRBD1,TRBJ2-7,TRBV11-2
TGCGCCAGCAGCCAATGGTTAGCGGGAGTCCGATACGAGCAGTACTTC,CASSQWLAGVRYEQYF,.,TRBD2,TRBJ2-7,TRBV4-1
TGTGCCACCAGTGACCCCGGGGGAAGGGACTATGGCTACACCTTC,CATSDPGGRDYGYTF,.,.,TRBJ1-2,TRBV24-1
TGTGCCAGCAGCCCGCAACCAGGGGTCAATTCTGGGGCCAACGTCCTGACTTTC,CASSPQPGVNSGANVLTF,.,.,TRBJ2-6,TRBV9
TGCGCCAGCAGTGACATATCGAGGGGAAATCAGCCCCAGCATTTT,CASSDISRGNQPQHF,.,.,TRBJ1-5,TRBV10-2
TGTGCCAGCAGCCCCTCATTAGGCAATCAGCCCCAGCATTTT,CASSPSLGNQPQHF,.,.,TRBJ1-5,TRBV7-2
TGCGCCAGCAAAATCGAGGGGACTTTGGGCTCCTACAATGAGCAGTTCTTC,CASKIEGTLGSYNEQFF,.,.,TRBJ2-1,TRBV5-1
TGTGCCAGCAGTATCCCTCGGCACCAGAACACTGAAGCTTTCTTT,CASSIPRHQNTEAFF,.,.,TRBJ1-1,TRBV6-2/TRBV6-3
TGTGCCAGCAGCTTAGGTCTCGGCAGTAACACTGAAGCTTTCTTT,CASSLGLGSNTEAFF,.,.,TRBJ1-1,TRBV7-2
TGTGCCACCAGTACCGGGGGGCCGGACACGCAGTATTTT,CATSTGGPDTQYF,.,.,TRBJ2-3,TRBV24-1
TGTGCCAGCAGCCGGGGACAGCTAAATGAAAAACTGTTTTTT,CASSRGQLNEKLFF,.,TRBD1,TRBJ1-4,TRBV7-6
TGTGCCAGCAGCTTAGGACGGGGGCGTAGAAGCACAGATACGCAGTATTTT,CASSLGRGRRSTDTQYF,.,.,TRBJ2-3,TRBV11-2
TGTGCCAGCAGCCGCCGGGACGGCGGAGTCAACACTGAAGCTTTCTTT,CASSRRDGGVNTEAFF,.,.,TRBJ1-1,TRBV3-1/TRBV3-2
TGTGCCACCAGTGATGATTTGGCCTATGGCTACACCTTC,CATSDDLAYGYTF,.,.,TRBJ1-2,TRBV24-1
TGTGCCAGCAGTCTTTCTAGCGGGAGACCTGAGCAGTTCTTC,CASSLSSGRPEQFF,once,TRBD2,TRBJ2-1,TRBV2
TGTGCCAGCAGCCGTCGGACGGGATTAATGTGGCATTCACCCCTCCACTTT,CASSRRTGLMWHSPLHF,.,.,TRBJ1-6,TRBV5-4
TGTGCCAGTAGTATCGCGGGCAATGCATATAGCAATCAGCCCCAGCATTTT,CASSIAGNAYSNQPQHF,.,.,TRBJ1-5,TRBV19
TGTGCCAGCAGCGTAGGGGCGGGGGGTTCCTACGAGCAGTACTTC,CASSVGAGGSYEQYF,.,TRBD2,TRBJ2-7,TRBV9
TGCGCCAGCAGCCAAGGCCGTCTAGCGAAAAACATTCAGTACTTC,CASSQGRLAKNIQYF,.,.,TRBJ2-4,TRBV4-3
TGTGCCACAAAGGGGAGGGAAGGCAGCTATGGCTACACCTTC,CATKGREGSYGYTF,.,.,TRBJ1-2,TRBV19
TGTGCCAGTAGTATCCCCCAGACAGGTCTTTACAATGAGCAGTTCTTC,CASSIPQTGLYNEQFF,.,.,TRBJ2-1,TRBV19
TGTGCCAGCAGCCCCCACGGCACAGATACGCAGTATTTT,CASSPHGTDTQYF,.,.,TRBJ2-3,TRBV5-4
TGTGCCAGCAGTTACCGGCAGAGTTATAATTCACCCCTCCACTTT,CASSYRQSYNSPLHF,.,.,TRBJ1-6,TRBV6-5
TGTGCCAGCAGTCTCTCAGGGAGTTGGACTGAAGCTTTCTTT,CASSLSGSWTEAFF,.,.,TRBJ1-1,TRBV9
TGTGCCAGCAGTTTACGGACAGGGCCCAACGAGCAGTACTTC,CASSLRTGPNEQYF,.,TRBD1,TRBJ2-7,TRBV27
TGTGCCAGCAGTCCGGGTGCCGGCGGGAGTATGGGATTTAACACTGAAGCTTTCTTT,CASSPGAGGSMGFNTEAFF,.,.,TRBJ1-1,TRBV7-2
TGTGCCAGCAGTGAAGAGGGGGGGAACACTGAAGCTTTCTTT,CASSEEGGNTEAFF,.,.,TRBJ1-1,TRBV2
TGTGCCACCAGTGATTCAGGGGGGAGCTCCTACAATGAGCAGTTCTTC,CATSDSGGSSYNEQFF,.,.,TRBJ2-1,TRBV24-1
TGTGCCAGCAGCTCGGGGGTAATGAAGCAGTACTTC,CASSSGVMKQYF,.,.,TRBJ2-7,TRBV7-2
TGTGCCAGCAGCCAAGGGGGGGCTGGCATTCAGTACTTC,CASSQGGAGIQYF,few,.,TRBJ2-4,TRBV3-1/TRBV3-2
TGTGCCACTAAAGAATTAGGACTTGAAGCTTTCTTT,CATKELGLEAFF,.,.,TRBJ1-1,TRBV2